Listed here are 10 T cell receptor beta chains from one sample, sequenced in a study of T cell repertoires in cytomegalovirus infection. MiXCR, applied by TCRdb to the reads, yields one record per CDR3 protein. Of some 600,000 distinct CDR3 sequences detected, approximately 24% appear once; the ten largest clones hold 8%. Sequencing input: CD8+ T cells from PBMCs. The receptors come from a human donor in good health (CMV status not recorded). Some clones in this sample may be carry-over from other donors' samples.

This clonotype has only a few counts. The V and J genes are TRBV14 and TRBJ2-2, with 14 bases fitting TRBD2. The CDR3 spans 17 residues. With V trimmed by 4 bases and J by 4 bases, 5 bases remained unmatched. Germline-derived CDR1 and CDR2 are SGHDN and FVKESK. The CDR3 DNA reads TGTGCCAGCAGCCCGACTAGCGGGGGGGCCCTCACCGGGGAGCTGTTTTTT. Translated, it gives CASSPTSGGALTGELFF.

This clonotype was detected only a few times. V usage is TRBV4-2 and J usage is TRBJ2-4, with a tentative D call TRBD2 (6 bases). Between the trimmed V and J ends, which lost 3 bases and 8 bases, there was a span of 14 bases. This CDR3 has 14 residues. CDR1 LGHNA and CDR2 YNFKEQ come from the germline V gene. The CDR3 DNA sequence: TGTGCCAGCAGCCATTTTAGCGGCGGAGACATTCAGTACTTC. This gives the protein CASSHFSGGDIQYF.

In its sample, this clonotype was seen many times. The rearrangement links TRBV12-3 or TRBV12-4 to TRBJ2-1, with 8 bases lining up with TRBD1. The junction had 6 bases not matched to a gene; V was cut back by 5 bases and J by 9 bases. The CDR3 loop spans 13 amino acids. The CDR3 spells CASSAQGAREQFF. The CDR3 DNA reads TGTGCCAGCAGTGCGCAGGGGGCGCGTGAGCAGTTCTTC.

The chain has TRBV27 and TRBJ2-5; TRBD1 might be the D (6 bases). Trimming shortened V by 6 bases and J by 0 bases, and 11 bases separated the two germline ends. The CDR3 length is 14 residues. The germline CDR1 and CDR2 sequences are MNHEY and SMNVEV (reference sequence). The CDR3 loop is CASRPRTDQETQYF. For the CDR3, the DNA is TGTGCCAGCAGGCCAAGGACAGACCAAGAGACCCAGTACTTC.

The chain links TRBV5-5 to TRBJ2-3; unclear D gene. The germline gives CDR1 SGHKS, CDR2 YYEKEE (reference sequence). This CDR3 contains 14 residues. V lost 3 bases, J lost 2 bases, and 10 bases lay in between. The CDR3: CASSSSPATDTQYF. In DNA, the CDR3 is TGTGCCAGCAGCTCTTCGCCAGCCACAGATACGCAGTATTTT.

This clonotype was counted between two and nine times. The rearrangement uses TRBV6-2 or TRBV6-3 and TRBJ1-5; no definite D call. Germline loops: CDR1 MNHEY, CDR2 SVGEGT. The CDR3 has 13 residues. Trimming removed 8 bases from V and 4 bases from J, with 12 bases in between. In DNA, the CDR3 is TGTGCCAGCGCCTATTCCCCGAATCAGCCCCAGCATTTT. It codes for CASAYSPNQPQHF.

The rearrangement links TRBV5-1 to TRBJ1-2; D remains ambiguous. V shed 0 bases and J shed 0 bases, with 6 bases lying between them. CDR3 length: 14 residues. The germline CDR1 and CDR2 sequences are SGHRS and YFSETQ. The CDR3 reads CASSLDSSNYGYTF. CDR3 coding DNA: TGCGCCAGCAGCTTGGACAGCTCTAACTATGGCTACACCTTC. Using reference TRBV5-1 and TRBJ1-2 for the parts outside the CDR3, the full variable domain is KAGVTQTPRYLIKTRGQQVTLSCSPISGHRSVSWYQQTPGQGLQFLFEYFSETQRNKGNFPGRFSGRQFSNSRSEMNVSTLELGDSALYLCASSLDSSNYGYTFGSGTRLTVV.

This clonotype was seen at least ten times. V is TRBV7-6 and J is TRBJ2-7; possible D gene TRBD1, 5 bases. Germline V gene sequence: CDR1 SGHVS, CDR2 FNYEAQ. The CDR3 contains 15 residues. V shed 5 bases and J shed 3 bases, with 17 bases lying between them. The CDR3 DNA reads TGTGCCAGCAGCGATACAGGCCAACTACTCTACGAGCAGTACTTC. It specifies CASSDTGQLLYEQYF.

This clonotype was seen repeatedly, ten times or more. The V gene is TRBV7-9, the J gene TRBJ2-4; D gene unclear. V was shortened by 6 bases and J by 8 bases, with 14 bases between the two germline ends. The CDR3 is 13 amino acids. Germline lookup yields CDR1 SEHNR and CDR2 FQNEAQ (reference sequence). CDR3 in amino acids: CASRADLWDIQYF. The CDR3 bases are TGTGCCAGCAGGGCCGATCTTTGGGACATTCAGTACTTC.

This clonotype was detected many times. The V and J genes are TRBV4-2 and TRBJ2-3; no firm D call. The V gene's germline CDR1 is LGHNA and CDR2 YNFKEQ. This CDR3 is 12 amino acids long. V lost 0 bases, J lost 5 bases, and 3 bases lay in between. CDR3 loop: CASSQEEDTQYF. CDR3 DNA sequence: TGTGCCAGCAGCCAAGAGGAAGATACGCAGTATTTT.